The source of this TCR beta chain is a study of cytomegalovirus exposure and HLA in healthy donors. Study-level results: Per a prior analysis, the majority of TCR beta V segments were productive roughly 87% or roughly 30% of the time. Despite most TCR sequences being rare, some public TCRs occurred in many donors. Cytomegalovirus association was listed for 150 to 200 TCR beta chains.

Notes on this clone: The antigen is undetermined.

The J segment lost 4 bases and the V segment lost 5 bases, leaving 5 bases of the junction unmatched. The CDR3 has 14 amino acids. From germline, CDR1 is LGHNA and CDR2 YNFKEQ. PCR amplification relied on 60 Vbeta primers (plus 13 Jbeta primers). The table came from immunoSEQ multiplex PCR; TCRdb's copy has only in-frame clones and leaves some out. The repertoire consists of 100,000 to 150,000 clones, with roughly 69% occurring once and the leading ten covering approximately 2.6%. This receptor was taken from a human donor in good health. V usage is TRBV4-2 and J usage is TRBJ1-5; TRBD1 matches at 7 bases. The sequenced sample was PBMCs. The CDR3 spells CASSTGEENQPQHF. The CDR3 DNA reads TGTGCCAGCAGCACAGGGGAAGAGAATCAGCCCCAGCATTTT.